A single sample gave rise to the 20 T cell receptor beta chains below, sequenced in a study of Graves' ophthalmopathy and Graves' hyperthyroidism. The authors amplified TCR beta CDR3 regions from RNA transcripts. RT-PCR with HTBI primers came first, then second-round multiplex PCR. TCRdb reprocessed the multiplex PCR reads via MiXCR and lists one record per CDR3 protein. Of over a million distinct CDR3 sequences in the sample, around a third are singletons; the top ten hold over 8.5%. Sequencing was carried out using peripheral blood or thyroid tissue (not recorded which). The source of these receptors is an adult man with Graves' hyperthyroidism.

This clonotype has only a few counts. The CDR3 spells CASTTGRKLFF. In nucleotides, the CDR3 is TGTGCCAGCACAACCGGCCGAAAACTGTTTTTT. The genes are TRBV28 and TRBJ1-4; D unclear. The CDR3 length is 11 residues. V was clipped by 7 bases and J by 10 bases, with 10 bases between them. Germline V lookup: CDR1 MDHEN, CDR2 SYDVKM.

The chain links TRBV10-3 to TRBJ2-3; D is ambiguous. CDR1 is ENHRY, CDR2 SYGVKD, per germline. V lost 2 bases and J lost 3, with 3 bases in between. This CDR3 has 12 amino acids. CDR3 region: CAISEGTDTQYF. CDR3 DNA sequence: TGTGCCATCAGTGAGGGGACAGATACGCAGTATTTT.

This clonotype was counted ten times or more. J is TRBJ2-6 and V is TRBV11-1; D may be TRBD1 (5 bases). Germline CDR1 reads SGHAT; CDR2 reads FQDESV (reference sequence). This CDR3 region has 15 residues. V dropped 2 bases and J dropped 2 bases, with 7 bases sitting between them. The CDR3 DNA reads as TGTGCCAGCAGCTTAAGGGGTACTGGGGCCAACGTCCTGACTTTC. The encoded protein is CASSLRGTGANVLTF.

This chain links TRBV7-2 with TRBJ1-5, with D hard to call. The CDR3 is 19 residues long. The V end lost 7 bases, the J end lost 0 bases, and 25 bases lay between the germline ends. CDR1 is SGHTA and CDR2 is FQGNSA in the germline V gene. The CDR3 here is CASTPFEAFSYSSNQPQHF. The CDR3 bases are TGTGCCAGCACCCCCTTTGAGGCTTTCTCATATTCTAGCAATCAGCCCCAGCATTTT.

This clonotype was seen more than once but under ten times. CDR3 nucleotides: TGTGCCAGCACTTCAAGGGCCGGGCAGGGAAACACTGAAGCTTTCTTT. Encoded protein: CASTSRAGQGNTEAFF. This sequence joins TRBV6-5 and TRBJ1-1, with D possibly TRBD1 on 5 matching bases. Trimming removed 7 bases at V and 2 bases at J, with 20 bases between. This CDR3 region has 16 residues. Germline CDR1 and CDR2: MNHEY and SVGAGI.

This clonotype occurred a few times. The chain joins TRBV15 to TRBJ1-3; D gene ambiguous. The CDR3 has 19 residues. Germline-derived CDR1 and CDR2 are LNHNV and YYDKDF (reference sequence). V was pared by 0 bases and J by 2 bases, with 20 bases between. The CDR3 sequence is CATSRDHSTSITAGNTIYF. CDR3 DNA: TGTGCCACCAGCAGAGACCACTCGACAAGCATTACCGCTGGAAACACCATATATTTT.

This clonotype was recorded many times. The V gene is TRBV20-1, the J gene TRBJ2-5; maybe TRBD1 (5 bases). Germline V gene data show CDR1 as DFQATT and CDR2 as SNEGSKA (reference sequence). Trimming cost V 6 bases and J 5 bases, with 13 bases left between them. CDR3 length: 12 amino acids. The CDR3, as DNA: TGCAGTGCGCGCCAGGGAATCGAGACCCAGTACTTC. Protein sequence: CSARQGIETQYF.

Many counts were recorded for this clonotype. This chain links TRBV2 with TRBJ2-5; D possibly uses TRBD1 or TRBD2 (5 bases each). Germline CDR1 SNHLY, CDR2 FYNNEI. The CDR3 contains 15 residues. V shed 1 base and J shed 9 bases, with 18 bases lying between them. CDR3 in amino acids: CASSEDWGGTGAQYF. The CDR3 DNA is TGTGCCAGCAGTGAAGATTGGGGTGGGACCGGGGCCCAGTACTTC.

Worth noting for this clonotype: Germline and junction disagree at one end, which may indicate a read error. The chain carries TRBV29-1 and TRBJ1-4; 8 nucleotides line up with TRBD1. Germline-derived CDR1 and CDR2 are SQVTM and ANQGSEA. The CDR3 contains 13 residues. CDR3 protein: CSVEDLGQERLFF. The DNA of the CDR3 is TGCAGCGTTGAAGATCTGGGACAGGAAAGACTGTTTTTT.

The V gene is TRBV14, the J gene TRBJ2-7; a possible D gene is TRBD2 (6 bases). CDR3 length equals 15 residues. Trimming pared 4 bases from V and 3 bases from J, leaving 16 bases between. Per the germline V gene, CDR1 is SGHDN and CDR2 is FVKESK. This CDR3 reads CASSPGGNFFYEQYF. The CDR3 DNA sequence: TGTGCCAGCAGCCCCGGCGGGAACTTCTTCTACGAGCAGTACTTC.

The chain's CDR3 is CASSMKGQSYEQYF. The CDR3 bases are TGTGCCAGTAGTATGAAGGGACAGTCCTACGAGCAGTACTTC. J is TRBJ2-7 and V is TRBV19; TRBD1 agrees at 7 bases. The V gene end was trimmed by 3 bases and the J gene end by 1 base; junction bases not matched to a gene: 3. Germline CDR1 LNHDA, CDR2 SQIVND (reference sequence). The CDR3 totals 14 residues.

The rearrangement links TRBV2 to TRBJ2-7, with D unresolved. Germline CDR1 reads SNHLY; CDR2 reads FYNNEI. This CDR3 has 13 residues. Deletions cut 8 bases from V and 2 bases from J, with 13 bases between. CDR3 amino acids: CASENGVTYEQYF. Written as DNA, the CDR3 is TGTGCCAGCGAGAATGGGGTGACCTACGAGCAGTACTTC.

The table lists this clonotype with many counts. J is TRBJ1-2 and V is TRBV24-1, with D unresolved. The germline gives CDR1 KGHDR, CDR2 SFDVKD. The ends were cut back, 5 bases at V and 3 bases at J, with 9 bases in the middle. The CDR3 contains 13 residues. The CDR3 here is CATSGLDYYGYTF. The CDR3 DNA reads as TGTGCCACCAGTGGCTTGGACTACTATGGCTACACCTTC.

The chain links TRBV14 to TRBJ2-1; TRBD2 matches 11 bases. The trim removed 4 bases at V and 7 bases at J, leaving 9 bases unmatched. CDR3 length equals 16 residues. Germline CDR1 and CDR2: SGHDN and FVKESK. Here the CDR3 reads CASSRTSGSSGNEQFF. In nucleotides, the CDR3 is TGTGCCAGCAGCCGAACTAGCGGGAGTTCCGGTAATGAGCAGTTCTTC. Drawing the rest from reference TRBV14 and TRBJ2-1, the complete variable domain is EAGVTQFPSHSVIEKGQTVTLRCDPISGHDNLYWYRRVMGKEIKFLLHFVKESKQDESGMPNNRFLAERTGGTYSTLKVQPAELEDSGVYFCASSRTSGSSGNEQFFGPGTRLTVL.

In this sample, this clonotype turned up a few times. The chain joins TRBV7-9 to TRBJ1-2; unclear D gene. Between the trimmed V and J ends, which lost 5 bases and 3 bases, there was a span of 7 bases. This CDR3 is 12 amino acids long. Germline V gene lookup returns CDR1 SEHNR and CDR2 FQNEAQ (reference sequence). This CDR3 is CASSPLHYGYTF. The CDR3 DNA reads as TGTGCCAGCAGCCCTCTACACTATGGCTACACCTTC.

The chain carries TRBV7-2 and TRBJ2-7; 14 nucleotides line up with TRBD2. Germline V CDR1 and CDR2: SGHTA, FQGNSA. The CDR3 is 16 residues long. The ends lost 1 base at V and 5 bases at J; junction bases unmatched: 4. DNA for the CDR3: TGTGCCAGCAGCTTAGAAGGGACTAGCGGGAGTCACGAGCAGTACTTC. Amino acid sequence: CASSLEGTSGSHEQYF.

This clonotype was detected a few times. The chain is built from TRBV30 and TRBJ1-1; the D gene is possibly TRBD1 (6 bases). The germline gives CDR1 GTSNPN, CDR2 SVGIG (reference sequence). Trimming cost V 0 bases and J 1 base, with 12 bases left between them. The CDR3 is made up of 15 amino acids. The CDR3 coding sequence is TGTGCCTGGAGTGTAGGGGGGTTGGCGAACACTGAAGCTTTCTTT. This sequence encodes CAWSVGGLANTEAFF.

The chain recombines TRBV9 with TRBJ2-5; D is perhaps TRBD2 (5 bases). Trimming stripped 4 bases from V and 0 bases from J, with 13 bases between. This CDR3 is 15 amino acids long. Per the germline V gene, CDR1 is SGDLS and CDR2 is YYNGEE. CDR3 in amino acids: CASSQSGSYQETQYF. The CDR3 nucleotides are TGTGCCAGCAGCCAGTCGGGAAGCTACCAAGAGACCCAGTACTTC.

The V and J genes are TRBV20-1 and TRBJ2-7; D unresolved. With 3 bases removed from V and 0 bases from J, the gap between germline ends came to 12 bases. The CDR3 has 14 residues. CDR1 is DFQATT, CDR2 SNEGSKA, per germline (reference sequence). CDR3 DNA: TGCAGTGCTAGTAGCCAGAAAAGCTCCTACGAGCAGTACTTC. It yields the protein CSASSQKSSYEQYF.

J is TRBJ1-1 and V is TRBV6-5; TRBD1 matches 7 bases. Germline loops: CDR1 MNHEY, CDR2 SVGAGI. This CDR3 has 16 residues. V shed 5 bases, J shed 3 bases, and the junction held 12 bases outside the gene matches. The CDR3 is CASSRRDRDVHTEAFF. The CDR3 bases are TGTGCCAGCAGTCGAAGAGACAGGGACGTGCACACTGAAGCTTTCTTT.